The rows below give T cell receptor beta chains drawn from one sample of a study of early T cells in non-severe SARS-CoV-2 infection. TCRdb used MiXCR to reprocess the 5' RACE reads, holding one entry per CDR3 protein. The sample has more than 55,000 distinct CDR3 sequences, roughly an eighth seen once. Sample: whole blood. These receptors came from an adult who was a healthcare worker with PCR-confirmed SARS-CoV-2 infection or an uninfected control (not recorded which). The CDR3 runs from the conserved cysteine through the conserved F or W. The order of the fields is V gene, D gene, J gene, clone size, CDR3 DNA, CDR3 protein. D genes are given only for firm matches. The listing skips clone size in some rows; elsewhere it reads once, few, many or a size class.

v_call: TRBV7-9; d_call: TRBD1; j_call: TRBJ2-7; clone_size: few; cdr3_nt: TGTGCCAGCAGCTTCGACAGGGGGTCCGACGAGCAGTACTTC; cdr3_aa: CASSFDRGSDEQYF
v_call: TRBV10-3; d_call: -; j_call: TRBJ2-3; clone_size: -; cdr3_nt: TGTGCCATCAGTGAAGGGGAGGATACGCAGTATTTT; cdr3_aa: CAISEGEDTQYF
v_call: TRBV5-1; d_call: -; j_call: TRBJ1-1; clone_size: -; cdr3_nt: TGCGCCAGCAGCTTGGCTCGGGCCAACACTGAAGCTTTCTTT; cdr3_aa: CASSLARANTEAFF
v_call: TRBV10-3; d_call: -; j_call: TRBJ2-3; clone_size: few; cdr3_nt: TGTGCCATCAGGAAGTTTGAGGGACTTTCAGATACGCAGTATTTT; cdr3_aa: CAIRKFEGLSDTQYF
v_call: TRBV9; d_call: -; j_call: TRBJ2-5; clone_size: -; cdr3_nt: TGTGCCAGCAGCGTAGCGGGGCGGACCCAAGAGACCCAGTACTTC; cdr3_aa: CASSVAGRTQETQYF
v_call: TRBV9; d_call: TRBD2; j_call: TRBJ2-3; clone_size: few; cdr3_nt: TGTGCCAGCAGTTTAGCGGGGGGCCGCACAGATACGCAGTATTTT; cdr3_aa: CASSLAGGRTDTQYF
v_call: TRBV20-1; d_call: -; j_call: TRBJ2-3; clone_size: few; cdr3_nt: TGCAGTGCTTCCGATGACCGGGGGTCTAGCACAGATACGCAGTATTTT; cdr3_aa: CSASDDRGSSTDTQYF
v_call: TRBV12-3/TRBV12-4; d_call: TRBD1; j_call: TRBJ1-1; clone_size: few; cdr3_nt: TGTGCCAGCAGTCCCTCAGGGGGTTCAGGAGCGAACACTGAAGCTTTCTTT; cdr3_aa: CASSPSGGSGANTEAFF
v_call: TRBV11-3; d_call: -; j_call: TRBJ2-1; clone_size: -; cdr3_nt: TGTGCCAGCAGCGAAGACAGGTATGAGCAGTTCTTC; cdr3_aa: CASSEDRYEQFF
v_call: TRBV6-5; d_call: -; j_call: TRBJ2-6; clone_size: -; cdr3_nt: TGTGCCAGCAGTTACGCACTAGCTGGCTCTGGGGCCAACGTCCTGACTTTC; cdr3_aa: CASSYALAGSGANVLTF
v_call: TRBV6-1; d_call: -; j_call: TRBJ2-5; clone_size: many; cdr3_nt: TGTGCCAGCATGAGGGAACGAAAAGAGACCCAGTACTTC; cdr3_aa: CASMRERKETQYF
v_call: TRBV7-9; d_call: -; j_call: TRBJ2-1; clone_size: -; cdr3_nt: TGTGCCAGCAGCCCGAAGGGACGGTCACTGTACAATGAGCAGTTCTTC; cdr3_aa: CASSPKGRSLYNEQFF
v_call: TRBV2; d_call: -; j_call: TRBJ2-2; clone_size: -; cdr3_nt: TGTGCCAGCAGTGTGGGGTGGGGCCCGAACACCGGGGAGCTGTTTTTT; cdr3_aa: CASSVGWGPNTGELFF
v_call: TRBV5-6; d_call: TRBD2; j_call: TRBJ2-7; clone_size: few; cdr3_nt: TGTGCCAGCAGCACGCGGACTAGCGGGGGGCTATCTCTCTACGAGCAGTACTTC; cdr3_aa: CASSTRTSGGLSLYEQYF
v_call: TRBV29-1; d_call: -; j_call: TRBJ2-2; clone_size: many; cdr3_nt: TGCAGCGTTGAAGGGTGGACCGGGGAGCTGTTTTTT; cdr3_aa: CSVEGWTGELFF
v_call: TRBV7-9; d_call: TRBD1; j_call: TRBJ2-7; clone_size: many; cdr3_nt: TGTGCCAGCAGCCTGGGACAGCAGCAGTACTTC; cdr3_aa: CASSLGQQQYF
v_call: TRBV6-5; d_call: -; j_call: TRBJ1-2; clone_size: many; cdr3_nt: TGTGCCAGCAGTTTGCGAAGAGCTAACTATGGCTACACCTTC; cdr3_aa: CASSLRRANYGYTF
v_call: TRBV2; d_call: -; j_call: TRBJ2-1; clone_size: -; cdr3_nt: TGTGCCAGCAGTGTGGGGCTAACGGGTGAGCAGTTCTTC; cdr3_aa: CASSVGLTGEQFF
v_call: TRBV5-1; d_call: -; j_call: TRBJ1-1; clone_size: few; cdr3_nt: TGCGCCAGCAGCTCATCACAGGGAAACACTGAAGCTTTCTTT; cdr3_aa: CASSSSQGNTEAFF
v_call: TRBV29-1; d_call: TRBD2; j_call: TRBJ2-2; clone_size: few; cdr3_nt: TGCAGCGTCCGGGAGGCCGGGGAGCTGTTTTTT; cdr3_aa: CSVREAGELFF
v_call: TRBV30; d_call: -; j_call: TRBJ1-3; clone_size: -; cdr3_nt: TGTGCCTGGAGAGACACGAGCTCTGGAAACACCATATATTTT; cdr3_aa: CAWRDTSSGNTIYF
v_call: TRBV6-1; d_call: TRBD1; j_call: TRBJ2-7; clone_size: many; cdr3_nt: TGTGCCAGCAGTGAAGCGGGACAGGTTTACGAGCAGTACTTC; cdr3_aa: CASSEAGQVYEQYF
v_call: TRBV15; d_call: TRBD1; j_call: TRBJ2-5; clone_size: few; cdr3_nt: TGTGCCACCAGCAGAGATTTGGGACAGGGAGCAGAGACCCAGTACTTC; cdr3_aa: CATSRDLGQGAETQYF
v_call: TRBV7-2; d_call: TRBD1; j_call: TRBJ2-5; clone_size: many; cdr3_nt: TGTGCCAGCAGCTTGGACAGGAGCGAGACCCAGTACTTC; cdr3_aa: CASSLDRSETQYF
v_call: TRBV24-1; d_call: TRBD2; j_call: TRBJ2-1; clone_size: -; cdr3_nt: TGTGCCACCAGTGATCCCAGCGGGGGGGACAATGAGCAGTTCTTC; cdr3_aa: CATSDPSGGDNEQFF
v_call: TRBV10-3; d_call: -; j_call: TRBJ2-1; clone_size: many; cdr3_nt: TGTGCCATCAGTGATACAGCTAATGAGCAGTTCTTC; cdr3_aa: CAISDTANEQFF
v_call: TRBV20-1; d_call: TRBD1; j_call: TRBJ2-1; clone_size: -; cdr3_nt: TGCAGTGCCAAAACCGGGACAGGGTCCAATGAGCAGTTCTTC; cdr3_aa: CSAKTGTGSNEQFF
v_call: TRBV2; d_call: -; j_call: TRBJ1-2; clone_size: -; cdr3_nt: TGTGTCAGCAGTGAGGGCAGATCTAACTATGGCTACACCTTC; cdr3_aa: CVSSEGRSNYGYTF
v_call: TRBV7-8; d_call: -; j_call: TRBJ2-2; clone_size: -; cdr3_nt: TGTGCCAGCAGCTTAGACGGACTCGGGGAGCTGTTTTTT; cdr3_aa: CASSLDGLGELFF
v_call: TRBV5-6; d_call: TRBD1; j_call: TRBJ1-1; clone_size: few; cdr3_nt: TGTGCCAGCAACCGACAGGGTGTCTCTGAAGCTTTCTTT; cdr3_aa: CASNRQGVSEAFF
v_call: TRBV7-2; d_call: TRBD2; j_call: TRBJ2-1; clone_size: -; cdr3_nt: TGTGCCAGCAGCTCCTCCGGGACTAGCGGGGCGTACAATGAGCAGTTCTTC; cdr3_aa: CASSSSGTSGAYNEQFF
v_call: TRBV7-9; d_call: TRBD1; j_call: TRBJ1-6; clone_size: many; cdr3_nt: TGTGCCAGCAGCTTAGCTGCAGGGGGGGATAATTCACCCCTCCACTTT; cdr3_aa: CASSLAAGGDNSPLHF
v_call: TRBV6-1; d_call: -; j_call: TRBJ1-5; clone_size: many; cdr3_nt: TGTGCCAGCAGTGAGGCGGGAGGGTGGAATCAGCCCCAGCATTTT; cdr3_aa: CASSEAGGWNQPQHF
v_call: TRBV12-3/TRBV12-4; d_call: -; j_call: TRBJ2-2; clone_size: -; cdr3_nt: TGTGCCAGCAGTTTTGTCGACGGGTACACCGGGGAGCTGTTTTTT; cdr3_aa: CASSFVDGYTGELFF
v_call: TRBV10-1; d_call: -; j_call: TRBJ1-1; clone_size: many; cdr3_nt: TGCGCCAGCAGTGACCCAGACACTGAAGCTTTCTTT; cdr3_aa: CASSDPDTEAFF
v_call: TRBV29-1; d_call: TRBD1; j_call: TRBJ1-3; clone_size: -; cdr3_nt: TGCAGCGCCTGGACAGGGCAAGGAAACACCATATATTTT; cdr3_aa: CSAWTGQGNTIYF
v_call: TRBV29-1; d_call: -; j_call: TRBJ2-7; clone_size: -; cdr3_nt: TGCAGCGTTGCGGCTAGCGTGCACTACGAGCAGTACTTC; cdr3_aa: CSVAASVHYEQYF
v_call: TRBV6-4; d_call: -; j_call: TRBJ2-1; clone_size: many; cdr3_nt: TGTGCCAGCAGTGACTCACGTGGCAATGAGCAGTTCTTC; cdr3_aa: CASSDSRGNEQFF
v_call: TRBV7-2; d_call: -; j_call: TRBJ1-1; clone_size: few; cdr3_nt: TGTGCCAGCAGCATCTATGAAGGGTTGACTGAAGCTTTCTTT; cdr3_aa: CASSIYEGLTEAFF
v_call: TRBV5-1; d_call: -; j_call: TRBJ1-1; clone_size: few; cdr3_nt: TGCGCCAGCAGCTTGGGCAGCATGAACACTGAAGCTTTCTTT; cdr3_aa: CASSLGSMNTEAFF
v_call: TRBV20-1; d_call: TRBD1; j_call: TRBJ1-5; clone_size: few; cdr3_nt: TGCAGTGCTGGGACAGGCAATCAGCCCCAGCATTTT; cdr3_aa: CSAGTGNQPQHF
v_call: TRBV29-1; d_call: -; j_call: TRBJ2-7; clone_size: many; cdr3_nt: TGCAGCGTTTTCGAACCCTCCTACGAGCAGTACTTC; cdr3_aa: CSVFEPSYEQYF
v_call: TRBV20-1; d_call: TRBD2; j_call: TRBJ2-5; clone_size: many; cdr3_nt: TGCAGTGCTAGAGATTTCCGGGGGGAGCAAGAGACCCAGTACTTC; cdr3_aa: CSARDFRGEQETQYF
v_call: TRBV3-1; d_call: TRBD1; j_call: TRBJ1-2; clone_size: many; cdr3_nt: TGTGCCAGCGGCGGGGGACAGGGGGCGAGAGGCTACACCTTC; cdr3_aa: CASGGGQGARGYTF
v_call: TRBV10-2; d_call: TRBD2; j_call: TRBJ2-1; clone_size: -; cdr3_nt: TGCGCCAGCAAACTAAGCGGGGTGTGGAGGAATGAGCAGTTCTTC; cdr3_aa: CASKLSGVWRNEQFF
v_call: TRBV6-5; d_call: -; j_call: TRBJ1-1; clone_size: -; cdr3_nt: TGTGCCAGCAGTTCAGGCCAGCCGGGCGCGAGGAGAAATGAAGCTTTCTTT; cdr3_aa: CASSSGQPGARRNEAFF
v_call: TRBV20-1; d_call: -; j_call: TRBJ2-3; clone_size: many; cdr3_nt: TGCAGTGCTAGAGATCCGGCCAGGGGGGGTGGTGATACGCAGTATTTT; cdr3_aa: CSARDPARGGGDTQYF
v_call: TRBV7-6; d_call: TRBD1; j_call: TRBJ2-5; clone_size: few; cdr3_nt: TGTGCCAGCAGCCTAAGGACAGGGGCCTTCGCTAGCGGCCAAGAGACCCAGTACTTC; cdr3_aa: CASSLRTGAFASGQETQYF
v_call: TRBV5-5; d_call: -; j_call: TRBJ1-1; clone_size: many; cdr3_nt: TGTGCCAGCAGCTCACGGTGGCAGGGAGGCACTGAAGCTTTCTTT; cdr3_aa: CASSSRWQGGTEAFF